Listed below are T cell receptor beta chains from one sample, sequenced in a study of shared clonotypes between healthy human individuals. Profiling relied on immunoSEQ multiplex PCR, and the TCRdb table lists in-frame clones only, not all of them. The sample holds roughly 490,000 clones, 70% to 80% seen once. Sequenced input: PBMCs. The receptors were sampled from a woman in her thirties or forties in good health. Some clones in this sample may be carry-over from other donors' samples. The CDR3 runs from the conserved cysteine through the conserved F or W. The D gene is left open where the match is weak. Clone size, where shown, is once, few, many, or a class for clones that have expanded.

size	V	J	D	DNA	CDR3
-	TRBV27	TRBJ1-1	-	TGTGCCACGCGGGCTGGGACGTTCACTGAAGCTTTCTTT	CATRAGTFTEAFF
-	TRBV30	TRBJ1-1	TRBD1	TGTGCCTGGGGGACAGTTGGAGCTTTCTTT	CAWGTVGAFF
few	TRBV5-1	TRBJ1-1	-	TGCGCCAGCAGCTATGGACATAACACTGAAGCTTTCTTT	CASSYGHNTEAFF
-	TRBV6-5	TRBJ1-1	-	TGTGCCAGCAGGGTGTCCACGAACACTGAAGCTTTCTTT	CASRVSTNTEAFF
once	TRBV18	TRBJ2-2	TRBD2	TGTGCCAGCTCACCAGACCTAGCGGTACAGAACACCGGGGAGCTGTTTTTT	CASSPDLAVQNTGELFF
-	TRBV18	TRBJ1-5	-	TGTGCCAGCTCACCAGCGGGGGGGGGACAGCCCCAGCATTTT	CASSPAGGGQPQHF
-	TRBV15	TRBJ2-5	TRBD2	TGTGCCACCAGCAGCCCGGGACTAGCGGGACTGGAGACCCAGTACTTC	CATSSPGLAGLETQYF
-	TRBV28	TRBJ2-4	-	TGTGCCAGCAGTTTATCGTCAGCAGGGGTCAACATTCAGTACTTC	CASSLSSAGVNIQYF
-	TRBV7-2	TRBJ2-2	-	TGTGCCAGCAGCTTAAGGGGGAAACAGGAGCTGTTTTTT	CASSLRGKQELFF
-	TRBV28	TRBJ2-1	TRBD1	TGTGCCAGCAGTTTGTTAACAGGGGATCGGTTCTTC	CASSLLTGDRFF
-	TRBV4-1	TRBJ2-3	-	TGCGCCAGCAGCCAAGATAGGCCGGACCCACTCACAGATACGCAGTATTTT	CASSQDRPDPLTDTQYF
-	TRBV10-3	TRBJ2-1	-	TGTGCCATCAGTGAGCCTAAGACAATTGAGCAGTTCTTC	CAISEPKTIEQFF
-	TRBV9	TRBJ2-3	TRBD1	TGTGCCAGCAGCGTAGCTGGACAGGGGGGAGTAGATACGCAGTATTTT	CASSVAGQGGVDTQYF
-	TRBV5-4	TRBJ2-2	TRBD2	TGTGCCAGCAAACCTAGCGGCGATGGCACCGGGGAGCTGTTTTTT	CASKPSGDGTGELFF
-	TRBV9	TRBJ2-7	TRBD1	TGTGCCAGCAGCGTAGGGACAGGGACATTGGGTGAGCAGTACTTC	CASSVGTGTLGEQYF
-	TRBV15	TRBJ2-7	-	TGTGCCACCAGCAGAGGGGCGACATTTGGCGAGCAGTACTTC	CATSRGATFGEQYF
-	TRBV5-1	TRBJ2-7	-	TGCGCCAGCAGCTTGGGGCAGGGCCCCTACGAGCAGTACTTC	CASSLGQGPYEQYF
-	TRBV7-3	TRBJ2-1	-	TGTGCCAGCAGCTTAACAGGGTCGGGGAATGAGCAGTTCTTC	CASSLTGSGNEQFF
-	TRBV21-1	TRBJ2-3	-	TGTGCCAGCAGCGATAGGAGGACAGGGCCCCACACAGATACGCAGTATTTT	CASSDRRTGPHTDTQYF
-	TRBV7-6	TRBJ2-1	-	TGTGCCAGCAGCCCAACGATCTCCTACAATGAGCAGTTCTTC	CASSPTISYNEQFF
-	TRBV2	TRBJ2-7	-	TGTGCCAGCAGTGCCGGGCAGGGAAACTACGAGCAGTACTTC	CASSAGQGNYEQYF
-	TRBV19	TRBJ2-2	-	TGTGCCACCCAAGTCCTACCGCCGAACACCGGGGAGCTGTTTTTT	CATQVLPPNTGELFF
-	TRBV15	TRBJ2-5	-	TGTGCCACCAGCAATCGGGGGTGGCAAGAGACCCAGTACTTC	CATSNRGWQETQYF
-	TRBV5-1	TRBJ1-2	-	TGCGCCAGCAGCTTGGACGTCCCCGGGGGGCTCTATGGCTACACCTTC	CASSLDVPGGLYGYTF
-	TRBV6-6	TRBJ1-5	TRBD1	TGTGCCAGCAGTTACTCGGGACAGCAATTGGATCAGCCCCAGCATTTT	CASSYSGQQLDQPQHF
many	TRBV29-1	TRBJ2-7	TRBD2	TGCAGCGTAGCCCCGGGACTAGCGGGGTCCTACGAGCAGTACTTC	CSVAPGLAGSYEQYF
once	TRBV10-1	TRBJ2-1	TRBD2	TGCGCCAGCAGTGAGTCGATTAGAGGGACTAGCGGGTACAATGAGCAGTTCTTC	CASSESIRGTSGYNEQFF
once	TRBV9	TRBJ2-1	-	TGTGCCAGCAGCCCCGGGGGCGGGAGAATTAATGAGCAGTTCTTC	CASSPGGGRINEQFF
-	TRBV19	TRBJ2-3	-	TGTGCCAGTAGTACCCGACTAGTTGACGGCACAGATACGCAGTATTTT	CASSTRLVDGTDTQYF
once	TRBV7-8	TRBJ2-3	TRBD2	TGTGCCAGCAGCTCCGGGACTAGCGGGAGTTACGATACGCAGTATTTT	CASSSGTSGSYDTQYF
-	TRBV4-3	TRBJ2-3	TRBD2	TGCGCCAGCAGCCAAGATCGGGAGAGCGGGGGGGTAAGGCAGTATTTT	CASSQDRESGGVRQYF